The 22 T cell receptor beta chains given below trace back to one sample, sequenced in a study of neurological immune-mediated disorders. TCRdb ran MiXCR on the 5' RACE reads and lists one entry per CDR3 protein. The table has roughly 59,000 distinct CDR3 sequences, about 5.2% seen once. The specimen was PBMCs. All receptors come from a human donor with multiple sclerosis. The donor label of this sample is uncertain.

Turning to this clonotype: One end of the junction does not line up with germline, which may come from a read error. CDR3 protein: CASSLRGTERRF. In DNA, the CDR3 is TGCGCCAGCAGCTTGAGGGGGACAGAGAGACGCTTC. V and J are TRBV5-1 and TRBJ1-2; 7 bases match TRBD1. The CDR3 has 12 residues. In germline, CDR1 is SGHRS, CDR2 YFSETQ.

In its sample, this clonotype was seen a few times. The chain uses TRBV5-1 and TRBJ1-4, with D perhaps matching TRBD1 (6 bases). This CDR3 is 13 amino acids long. Per the germline V gene, CDR1 is SGHRS and CDR2 is YFSETQ. V lost 2 bases and J lost 8, with 10 bases in between. The CDR3 loop is CASSFGTNEKLFF. CDR3 nucleotide sequence: TGCGCCAGCAGCTTCGGGACAAACGAAAAACTGTTTTTT.

The table lists this clonotype with many counts. The chain combines TRBV7-3 with TRBJ1-3; D not resolved. Trimming took off 1 base at V and 1 base at J, with 8 bases between the two ends. The CDR3 is 15 amino acids. Germline assignment: CDR1 SGHTA and CDR2 FQGTGA. The CDR3 reads CASSLNSVSGNTIYF. Written as DNA, the CDR3 is TGTGCCAGCAGCTTAAATTCGGTTTCTGGAAACACCATATATTTT. Together with reference TRBV7-3 and TRBJ1-3, the CDR3 gives the full variable domain: GAGVSQTPSNKVTEKGKYVELRCDPISGHTALYWYRQSLGQGPEFLIYFQGTGAADDSGLPNDRFFAVRPEGSVSTLKIQRTERGDSAVYLCASSLNSVSGNTIYFGEGSWLTVV.

This clonotype has ten or more counts. This sequence joins TRBV7-8 and TRBJ2-7; D may be TRBD2 (6 bases). The CDR3 has 15 amino acids. V gave up 8 bases and J gave up 1 base, with 18 bases separating them. In germline, CDR1 is SGHVS, CDR2 FQNEAQ. CDR3: CASSPGRGTSYEQYF. The CDR3 bases are TGTGCCAGCTCTCCGGGACGGGGGACTTCCTACGAGCAGTACTTC.

This clonotype has at least ten counts. The gene calls are TRBV18 and TRBJ1-5, with D perhaps TRBD1 (5 bases). CDR1 and CDR2 (germline): KGHSH, LQKENI. The CDR3 runs to 16 residues. V lost 4 bases, J lost 2 bases, and 15 bases lay in between. The CDR3 here is CASSRGTKHGNQPQHF. The DNA of the CDR3 is TGTGCCAGCTCACGGGGGACGAAACACGGCAATCAGCCCCAGCATTTT.

This clonotype has ten or more counts. The chain joins TRBV7-9 to TRBJ2-3, with 7 bases aligning to TRBD2. The CDR3 totals 17 residues. V shed 0 bases and J 6 bases; nucleotides not matched to a gene: 12. In germline, CDR1 is SEHNR, CDR2 FQNEAQ (reference sequence). The chain's CDR3 is CASSLAGLVDNRDTQYF. CDR3 DNA: TGTGCCAGCAGCTTAGCCGGACTAGTTGACAACAGGGATACGCAGTATTTT.

This clonotype was counted at least ten times. The chain has TRBV9 and TRBJ2-3, with 10 bases aligning to TRBD2. Germline V gives CDR1 SGDLS, CDR2 YYNGEE. The V gene end was trimmed by 0 bases and the J gene end by 3 bases; junction bases not matched to a gene: 4. The CDR3 is 16 residues long. The CDR3 loop reads CASSVESGGVTDTQYF. The CDR3 DNA sequence: TGTGCCAGCAGCGTAGAAAGCGGGGGGGTTACAGATACGCAGTATTTT.

This clonotype was recorded many times. The chain is built from TRBV12-5 and TRBJ2-1; 9 bases match TRBD2. Trimming at V came to 0 bases and at J to 6 bases, leaving 9 bases not matched to a gene. Germline CDR1 reads LGHNT; CDR2 reads FRNRAP. CDR3 length: 17 residues. The CDR3 coding sequence is TGTGCTAGTGGTTTGGTACTTTCTAGCGGGGCCCTCAATGAGCAGTTCTTC. This codes for CASGLVLSSGALNEQFF.

This clonotype came up many times. This sequence joins TRBV18 and TRBJ2-7, with 9 bases identical to TRBD1. V shed 3 bases, J shed 1 base, and the junction held 10 bases outside the gene matches. This CDR3 has 17 amino acids. Germline V lookup: CDR1 KGHSH, CDR2 LQKENI. CDR3 sequence reads: CASSPLLHDRGSYEQYF. CDR3 sequence (DNA): TGTGCCAGCTCACCTCTCCTCCATGACAGGGGGTCCTACGAGCAGTACTTC.

This chain uses TRBV7-9 with TRBJ2-1; TRBD1 is a possible D gene (5 bases). This CDR3 contains 14 residues. Germline CDR1 is SEHNR and CDR2 is FQNEAQ (reference sequence). V dropped 5 bases and J dropped 10 bases, with 18 bases sitting between them. This CDR3 reads CASSPGPHRIEQFF. In nucleotides, the CDR3 is TGTGCCAGCAGCCCCGGGCCCCACAGGATAGAGCAGTTCTTC.

This clonotype was found many times. The rearrangement links TRBV20-1 to TRBJ2-3; TRBD1 might be the D (6 bases). The germline V gene encodes CDR1 DFQATT and CDR2 SNEGSKA (reference sequence). V lost 6 bases and J lost 3, with 13 bases in between. This CDR3 has 13 residues. The CDR3 loop reads CSAYRDGTDTQYF. The DNA of the CDR3 is TGCAGTGCATACAGGGATGGGACAGATACGCAGTATTTT.

In its sample, this clonotype was seen many times. The chain carries TRBV5-1 and TRBJ2-7, with D tentatively TRBD1 or TRBD2 (6 bases each). Germline V CDR1 and CDR2: SGHRS, YFSETQ. Trimming cost V 4 bases and J 5 bases, with 22 bases left between them. The CDR3 loop spans 16 amino acids. The CDR3 DNA is TGCGCCAGCAGCAATCCTGTACGGGGGCCCTTCCACGAGCAGTACTTC. Translated: CASSNPVRGPFHEQYF.

This clonotype was seen many times. This CDR3 is CASSLGQDYEKLFF. CDR3 DNA sequence: TGCGCCAGCAGCTTAGGACAGGATTATGAAAAACTGTTTTTT. The V and J genes are TRBV5-1 and TRBJ1-4; TRBD1 agrees at 7 bases. This CDR3 contains 14 residues. The ends lost 2 bases at V and 6 bases at J; junction bases unmatched: 4. In germline, CDR1 is SGHRS, CDR2 YFSETQ. The complete variable domain, with remaining parts taken from reference TRBV5-1 and TRBJ1-4, reads KAGVTQTPRYLIKTRGQQVTLSCSPISGHRSVSWYQQTPGQGLQFLFEYFSETQRNKGNFPGRFSGRQFSNSRSEMNVSTLELGDSALYLCASSLGQDYEKLFFGSGTQLSVL.

This clonotype was seen at least ten times. The chain joins TRBV18 to TRBJ2-7, with 8 bases lining up with TRBD2. CDR1 is KGHSH and CDR2 is LQKENI in the germline V gene. This CDR3 is 15 amino acids long. V gave up 3 bases and J gave up 1 base; unmatched junction bases: 5. Here the CDR3 DNA reads TGTGCCAGCTCACCGGACGGCGGGAGGTCCTACGAGCAGTACTTC. It yields the protein CASSPDGGRSYEQYF.

This clonotype appeared many times. The V call is TRBV10-3, the J call TRBJ2-1, with 7 bases lining up with TRBD2. V shed 5 bases and J 6 bases; nucleotides not matched to a gene: 13. The CDR3 runs to 16 residues. Germline CDR1 ENHRY, CDR2 SYGVKD. CDR3 coding DNA: TGTGCCATCAGTCCCACGACTAGCCGGAGAGGCAATGAGCAGTTCTTC. Translated, it gives CAISPTTSRRGNEQFF.

This clonotype has a count of ten or more. This chain joins TRBV7-9 and TRBJ2-7, with 7 bases fitting TRBD1. The J segment lost 10 bases and the V segment lost 5 bases, leaving 14 bases of the junction unmatched. Looked up from germline, CDR1 is SEHNR and CDR2 is FQNEAQ (reference sequence). The CDR3 sequence is 14 residues long. CDR3 sequence reads: CASSPGDRIRGQYF. The DNA for the CDR3 is TGTGCCAGCAGCCCAGGGGACAGAATTAGGGGACAGTACTTC.

The table lists this clonotype with many counts. The rearrangement links TRBV20-1 to TRBJ2-7; a weak D match, TRBD1 (6 bases). Per germline, CDR1 DFQATT and CDR2 SNEGSKA (reference sequence). V lost 5 bases and J lost 5, with 22 bases in between. This CDR3 contains 15 residues. CDR3 region: CSALIQGYSNHEQYF. DNA of the CDR3: TGCAGTGCTCTCATTCAGGGGTACTCCAACCACGAGCAGTACTTC.

This clonotype was seen ten or more times. The V and J genes are TRBV20-1 and TRBJ1-1; D gene unclear. CDR3 length equals 17 residues. Per germline, CDR1 DFQATT and CDR2 SNEGSKA (reference sequence). V was trimmed by 3 bases and J by 4 bases, leaving 24 bases between them. The CDR3 loop is CSASEGPVQWRSTEAFF. In DNA, the CDR3 is TGCAGTGCTAGCGAGGGTCCTGTTCAGTGGCGCAGCACTGAAGCTTTCTTT.

This clonotype was seen many times. The V gene is TRBV2, the J gene TRBJ1-5, with D unclear. CDR3 length equals 14 residues. Germline V gives CDR1 SNHLY, CDR2 FYNNEI. Trimming left V 4 bases short and J 2 bases short, with 9 bases between. In DNA form, the CDR3 reads TGTGCCAGCAGTGGGGGTAAGGGCAATCAGCCCCAGCATTTT. It specifies CASSGGKGNQPQHF.

This clonotype was recorded at least ten times. The CDR3: CASSLAPETSGAQYF. As DNA, the CDR3 is TGTGCCAGCAGCTTAGCCCCGGAGACTAGCGGGGCGCAGTATTTT. The chain recombines TRBV7-2 with TRBJ2-3, with 11 nucleotides matching TRBD2. The V and J ends lost 0 bases and 10 bases, in that order; junction bases with no gene match: 6. Germline values: CDR1 SGHTA, CDR2 FQGNSA. The CDR3 is made up of 15 amino acids.

Many counts were recorded for this clonotype. This chain links TRBV20-1 with TRBJ2-1; 11 bases map to TRBD2. This CDR3 region has 15 residues. CDR1 is DFQATT and CDR2 is SNEGSKA in the germline V gene (reference sequence). V gave up 5 bases and J gave up 4 bases; unmatched junction bases: 7. The CDR3 is CSALSGTSGYNEQFF. DNA of the CDR3: TGCAGTGCTCTTTCCGGGACTAGCGGTTACAATGAGCAGTTCTTC.

This clonotype came up many times. The genes are TRBV6-6 and TRBJ1-5, with a possible D match to TRBD1 (6 bases). Looked up from germline, CDR1 is MNHNY and CDR2 is SVGAGI (reference sequence). Trimming cost V 5 bases and J 6 bases, with 20 bases left between them. The length of the CDR3 is 16 residues. The CDR3 coding sequence is TGTGCCAGCAGTATCCGCAGGGGAGGAGCGGGTCAGCCCCAGCATTTT. This sequence encodes CASSIRRGGAGQPQHF.